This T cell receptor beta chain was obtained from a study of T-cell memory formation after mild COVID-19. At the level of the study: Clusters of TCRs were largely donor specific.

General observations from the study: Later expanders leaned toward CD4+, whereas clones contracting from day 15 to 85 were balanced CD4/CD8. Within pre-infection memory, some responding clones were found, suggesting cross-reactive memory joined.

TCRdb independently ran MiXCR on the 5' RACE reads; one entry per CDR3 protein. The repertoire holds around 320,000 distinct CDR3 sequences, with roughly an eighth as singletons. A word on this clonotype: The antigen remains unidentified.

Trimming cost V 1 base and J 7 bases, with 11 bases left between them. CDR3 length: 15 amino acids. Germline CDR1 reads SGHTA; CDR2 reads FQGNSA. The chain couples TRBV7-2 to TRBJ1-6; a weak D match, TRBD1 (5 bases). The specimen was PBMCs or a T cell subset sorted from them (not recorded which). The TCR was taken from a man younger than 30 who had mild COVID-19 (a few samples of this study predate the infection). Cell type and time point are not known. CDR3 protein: CASSLDRPANSPLHF. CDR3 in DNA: TGTGCCAGCAGCTTAGACAGGCCGGCGAATTCACCCCTCCACTTT.